One sample yielded the 10 T cell receptor beta chains listed below, sequenced in a study of T-cell memory formation after mild COVID-19. One entry per CDR3 protein results from TCRdb running MiXCR on the 5' RACE reads. This sample has about 58,000 distinct CDR3 sequences, with 25% to 35% found just once. The sequenced sample consisted of PBMCs or a T cell subset sorted from them (not recorded which). These TCRs come from a man younger than 35 who had mild COVID-19 (a few samples of this study predate the infection). Cell type and time point are not known.

The table lists this clonotype with many counts. V and J are TRBV6-2 or TRBV6-3 and TRBJ2-1; D uncertain. The V end was cut by 3 bases, the J end by 4 bases, with 16 bases between. Germline V gene data show CDR1 as MNHEY and CDR2 as SVGEGT. The CDR3 spans 16 residues. CDR3 DNA sequence: TGTGCCAGCAGTTATCGGCTACCGACCATATACAATGAGCAGTTCTTC. Its protein product is CASSYRLPTIYNEQFF.

This clonotype was found a few times. The chain employs TRBV29-1 and TRBJ2-1; 10 positions agree with TRBD2. V was pared by 7 bases and J by 4 bases, with 4 bases of the junction left unmatched. The CDR3 has 13 residues. The germline V gene has CDR1 SQVTM and CDR2 ANQGSEA. CDR3 sequence reads: CSALAGNYNEQFF. The CDR3 bases are TGCAGCGCACTAGCGGGGAATTACAATGAGCAGTTCTTC.

The J gene is TRBJ2-7, the V gene TRBV20-1; D may be TRBD1 (5 bases). Germline CDR1 is DFQATT and CDR2 is SNEGSKA (reference sequence). CDR3 length equals 13 residues. The ends were cut back, 0 bases at V and 5 bases at J, with 11 bases in the middle. CDR3 loop: CSARDLYRNEQYF. As DNA, the CDR3 is TGCAGTGCTAGAGATCTCTACAGGAACGAGCAGTACTTC.

This clonotype showed up just a few times. The genes are TRBV3-1 and TRBJ1-2, with a weak D call TRBD1 (6 bases). Germline CDR1 LGHDT, CDR2 YNNKEL (reference sequence). CDR3 size: 16 residues. Deletions cut 4 bases from V and 4 bases from J, with 19 bases between. For the CDR3, the DNA is TGTGCCAGCAGCCGATTCCAGGGGCATCCCCTCTATGGCTACACCTTC. It yields the protein CASSRFQGHPLYGYTF.

The V and J genes are TRBV12-3 or TRBV12-4 and TRBJ1-2; 11 nucleotides match TRBD1. The ends lost 0 bases at V and 4 bases at J; junction bases unmatched: 4. The CDR3 is 16 residues long. The CDR3, as DNA: TGTGCCAGCAGTTTAGCCGGGACAGGGGGACGCTATGGCTACACCTTC. It is translated as CASSLAGTGGRYGYTF.

The chain joins TRBV6-5 to TRBJ2-3; TRBD2 might be the D (6 bases). V was shortened by 2 bases and J by 4 bases, with 7 bases between the two germline ends. The CDR3 is 13 residues long. The V gene's germline CDR1 is MNHEY and CDR2 SVGAGI. The CDR3 reads CASSYREADTQYF. CDR3 DNA: TGTGCCAGCAGTTACAGGGAGGCAGATACGCAGTATTTT.

The chain is built from TRBV7-2 and TRBJ1-2; D may be TRBD1 (5 bases). V dropped 3 bases and J dropped 5 bases, with 22 bases sitting between them. This CDR3 is built from 17 residues. Germline V lookup: CDR1 SGHTA, CDR2 FQGNSA. For the CDR3, the DNA is TGTGCCAGCAGCTTTGAGTACCCGGGGCCAAGTTTGTATGGCTACACCTTC. It specifies CASSFEYPGPSLYGYTF.

This chain joins TRBV20-1 and TRBJ1-2, with 8 nucleotides matching TRBD1. The CDR3 runs 13 residues. The V gene end was trimmed by 6 bases and the J gene end by 8 bases; junction bases not matched to a gene: 11. CDR1 is DFQATT, CDR2 SNEGSKA, per germline (reference sequence). For the CDR3, the DNA is TGCAGTGCGCAGGACAGGGAAGGGATCGGCTACACCTTC. Residues: CSAQDREGIGYTF.

The V gene is TRBV12-3 or TRBV12-4, the J gene TRBJ1-2; the D is unclear. Trimming stripped 1 base from V and 3 bases from J, with 6 bases between. The CDR3 is made up of 13 amino acids. The chain's CDR3 is CASSLGTDYGYTF. The CDR3 DNA sequence: TGTGCCAGCAGTTTAGGGACCGACTATGGCTACACCTTC.

The J gene is TRBJ2-3, the V gene TRBV5-1; 9 nucleotides align to TRBD1. From germline, CDR1 is SGHRS and CDR2 YFSETQ. This CDR3 is built from 13 residues. The V gene end was trimmed by 4 bases and the J gene end by 9 bases; junction bases not matched to a gene: 6. The CDR3 DNA sequence: TGCGCCAGCAGCGCCCTCGGGACAGGGACGCAGTATTTT. Translation: CASSALGTGTQYF.